A selection of T cell receptor beta chains follows, all from one sample in a study of shared clonotypes between healthy human individuals. The table came from immunoSEQ multiplex PCR; TCRdb's copy has only in-frame clones and leaves some out. The profile shows 2 million to 3 million clones, over 85% of them singletons. What was sequenced was naive CD4+ T cells from PBMCs. These receptors all stem from a man in his late teens or twenties in good health. Some clones in this sample may be carry-over from other donors' samples. CDR3s include the opening cysteine and the closing phenylalanine or tryptophan. Fields, in order: V gene, CDR3 protein.

TRBV5-1	CASSLDPTGVDEQFF
TRBV6-1	CASSDLIAFF
TRBV9	CASSDLRTGTYGYTF
TRBV7-2	CASSPSLGLAANTGELFF
TRBV4-1	CASSPPKGLGVGEEQFF
TRBV5-6	CASSSGTGAVSEQYF
TRBV7-2	CASSLGGTVYGYTF
TRBV2	CASSEGVTHNEQFF
TRBV6-1	CASSDWLREGFTGELFF
TRBV5-1	CASSPGTSDNEQFF